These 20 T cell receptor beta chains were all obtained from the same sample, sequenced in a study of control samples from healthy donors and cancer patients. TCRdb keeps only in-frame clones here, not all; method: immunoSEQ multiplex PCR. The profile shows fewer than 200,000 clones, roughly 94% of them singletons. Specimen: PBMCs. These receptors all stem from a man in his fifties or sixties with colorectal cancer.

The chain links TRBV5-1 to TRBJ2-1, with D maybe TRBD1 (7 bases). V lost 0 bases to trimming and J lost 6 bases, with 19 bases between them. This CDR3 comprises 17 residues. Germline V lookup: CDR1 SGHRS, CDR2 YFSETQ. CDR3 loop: CASSLAPGGQLGNEQFF. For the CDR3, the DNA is TGCGCCAGCAGCTTGGCTCCCGGGGGACAGTTAGGCAATGAGCAGTTCTTC.

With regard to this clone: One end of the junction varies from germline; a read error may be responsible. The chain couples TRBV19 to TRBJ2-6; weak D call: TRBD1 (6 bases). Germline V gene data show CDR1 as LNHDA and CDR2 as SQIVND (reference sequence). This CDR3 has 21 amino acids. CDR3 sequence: CASSLDFGQRLSTSGANVLTF. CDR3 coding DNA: TGTGCCAGTAGTCTAGACTTCGGACAGCGACTTTCCACCTCTGGGGCCAACGTCCTGACTTTC. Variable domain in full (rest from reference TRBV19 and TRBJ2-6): DGGITQSPKYLFRKEGQNVTLSCEQNLNHDAMYWYRQDPGQGLRLIYYSQIVNDFQKGDIAEGYSVSREKKESFPLTVTSAQKNPTAFYLCASSLDFGQRLSTSGANVLTFGAGSRLTVL.

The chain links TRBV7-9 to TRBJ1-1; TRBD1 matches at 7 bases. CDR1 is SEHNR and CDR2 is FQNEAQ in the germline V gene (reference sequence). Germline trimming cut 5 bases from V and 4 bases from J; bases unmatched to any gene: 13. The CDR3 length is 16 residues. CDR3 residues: CASSDDRENRGTEAFF. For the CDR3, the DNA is TGTGCCAGCAGCGACGACAGGGAGAATCGCGGCACTGAAGCTTTCTTT.

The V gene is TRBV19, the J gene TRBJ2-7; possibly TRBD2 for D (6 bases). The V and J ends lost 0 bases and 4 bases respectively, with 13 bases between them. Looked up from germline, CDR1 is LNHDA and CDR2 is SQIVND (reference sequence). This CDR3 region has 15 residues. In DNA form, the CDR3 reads TGTGCCAGTAGTATAGATCTGGGAGGCCGTTACGAGCAGTACTTC. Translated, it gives CASSIDLGGRYEQYF.

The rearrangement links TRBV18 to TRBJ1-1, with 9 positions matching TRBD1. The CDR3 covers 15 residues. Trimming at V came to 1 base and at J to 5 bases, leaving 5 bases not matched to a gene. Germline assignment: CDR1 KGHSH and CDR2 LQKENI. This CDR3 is CASSPHTGGGTEAFF. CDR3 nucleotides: TGTGCCAGCTCACCACACACAGGGGGCGGAACTGAAGCTTTCTTT.

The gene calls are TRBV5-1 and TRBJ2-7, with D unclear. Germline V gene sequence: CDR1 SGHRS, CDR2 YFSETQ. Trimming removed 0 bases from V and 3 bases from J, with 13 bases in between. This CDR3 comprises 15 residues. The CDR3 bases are TGCGCCAGCAGCTTGGGACCTCCTGAAAACTACGAGCAGTACTTC. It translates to CASSLGPPENYEQYF.

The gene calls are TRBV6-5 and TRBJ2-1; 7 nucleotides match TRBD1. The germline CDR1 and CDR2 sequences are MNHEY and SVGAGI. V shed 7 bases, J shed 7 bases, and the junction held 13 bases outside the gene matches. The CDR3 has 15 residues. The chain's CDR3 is CASTTGTALGNEQFF. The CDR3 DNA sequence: TGTGCCAGCACTACCGGGACAGCCTTGGGGAATGAGCAGTTCTTC.

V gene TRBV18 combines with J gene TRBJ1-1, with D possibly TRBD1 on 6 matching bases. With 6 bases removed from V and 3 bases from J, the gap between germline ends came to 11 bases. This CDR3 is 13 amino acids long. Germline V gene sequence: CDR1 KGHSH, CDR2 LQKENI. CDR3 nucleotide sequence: TGTGCCAGCTCGCGGACAGAGGACACTGAAGCTTTCTTT. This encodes CASSRTEDTEAFF.

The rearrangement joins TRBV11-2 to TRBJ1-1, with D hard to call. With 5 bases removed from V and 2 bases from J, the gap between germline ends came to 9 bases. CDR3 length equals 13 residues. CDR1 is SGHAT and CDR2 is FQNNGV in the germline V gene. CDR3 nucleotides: TGTGCCAGCAGCCGTGGAGTTAACACTGAAGCTTTCTTT. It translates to CASSRGVNTEAFF.

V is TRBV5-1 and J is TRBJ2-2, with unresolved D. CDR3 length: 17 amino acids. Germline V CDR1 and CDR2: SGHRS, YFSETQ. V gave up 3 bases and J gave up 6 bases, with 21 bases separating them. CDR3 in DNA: TGCGCCAGCAGCTCGACCGTAACCCCTTATCTCTCCGGGGAGCTGTTTTTT. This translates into CASSSTVTPYLSGELFF. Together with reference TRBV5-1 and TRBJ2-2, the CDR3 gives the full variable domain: KAGVTQTPRYLIKTRGQQVTLSCSPISGHRSVSWYQQTPGQGLQFLFEYFSETQRNKGNFPGRFSGRQFSNSRSEMNVSTLELGDSALYLCASSSTVTPYLSGELFFGEGSRLTVL.

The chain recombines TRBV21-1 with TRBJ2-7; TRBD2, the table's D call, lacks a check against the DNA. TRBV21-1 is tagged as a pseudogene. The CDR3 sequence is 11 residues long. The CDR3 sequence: CASSNSREQYF. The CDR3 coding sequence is TGTGCCAGCAGCAATAGCCGCGAGCAGTACTTC.

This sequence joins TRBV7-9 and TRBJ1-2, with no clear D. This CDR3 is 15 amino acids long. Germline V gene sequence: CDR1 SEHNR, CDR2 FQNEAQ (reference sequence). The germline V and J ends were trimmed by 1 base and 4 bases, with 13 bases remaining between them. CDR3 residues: CASSLEDGRGYGYTF. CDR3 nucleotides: TGTGCCAGCAGCTTAGAGGACGGTCGGGGCTATGGCTACACCTTC. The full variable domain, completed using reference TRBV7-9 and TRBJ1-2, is DTGVSQNPRHKITKRGQNVTFRCDPISEHNRLYWYRQTLGQGPEFLTYFQNEAQLEKSRLLSDRFSAERPKGSFSTLEIQRTEQGDSAMYLCASSLEDGRGYGYTFGSGTRLTVV.

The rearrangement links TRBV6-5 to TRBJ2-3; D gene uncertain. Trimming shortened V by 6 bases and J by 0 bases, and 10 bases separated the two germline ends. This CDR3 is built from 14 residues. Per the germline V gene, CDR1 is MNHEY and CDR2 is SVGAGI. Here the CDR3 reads CASRRERSTDTQYF. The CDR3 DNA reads TGTGCCAGCAGGAGAGAGAGGAGCACAGATACGCAGTATTTT.

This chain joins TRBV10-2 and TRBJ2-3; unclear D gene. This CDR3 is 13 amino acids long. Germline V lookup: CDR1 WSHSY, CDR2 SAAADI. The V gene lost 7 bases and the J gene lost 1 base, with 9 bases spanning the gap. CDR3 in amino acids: CASTGARTDTQYF. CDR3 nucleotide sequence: TGCGCCAGCACTGGCGCGCGCACAGATACGCAGTATTTT.

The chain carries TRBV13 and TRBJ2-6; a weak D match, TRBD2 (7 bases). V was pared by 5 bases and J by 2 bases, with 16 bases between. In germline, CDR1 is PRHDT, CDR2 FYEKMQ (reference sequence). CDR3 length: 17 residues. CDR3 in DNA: TGTGCCAGCAGCACGCGGGGGCCACCCGCTGGGGCCAACGTCCTGACTTTC. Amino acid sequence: CASSTRGPPAGANVLTF.

The CDR3 region has the DNA TGTGCCAGCAGCGTAGCTGGTACTAGCGGGGGGTTATCGCAGTATTTT. Translation: CASSVAGTSGGLSQYF. The chain has TRBV9 and TRBJ2-3, with 12 bases aligning to TRBD2. CDR3 length: 16 residues. The germline CDR1 and CDR2 sequences are SGDLS and YYNGEE. The junction had 9 bases not matched to a gene; V was cut back by 0 bases and J by 10 bases.

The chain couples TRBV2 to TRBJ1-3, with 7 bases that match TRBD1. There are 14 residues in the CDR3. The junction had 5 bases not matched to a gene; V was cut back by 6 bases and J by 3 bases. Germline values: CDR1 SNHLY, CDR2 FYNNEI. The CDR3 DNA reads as TGTGCCAGCAGCGCGACAGGGTATGGAAACACCATATATTTT. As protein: CASSATGYGNTIYF.

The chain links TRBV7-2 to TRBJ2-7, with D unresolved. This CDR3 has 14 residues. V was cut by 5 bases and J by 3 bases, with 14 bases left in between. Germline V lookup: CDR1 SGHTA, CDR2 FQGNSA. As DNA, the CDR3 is TGTGCCAGCAGCCCGGAATTGACCCGCTACGAGCAGTACTTC. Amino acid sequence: CASSPELTRYEQYF.

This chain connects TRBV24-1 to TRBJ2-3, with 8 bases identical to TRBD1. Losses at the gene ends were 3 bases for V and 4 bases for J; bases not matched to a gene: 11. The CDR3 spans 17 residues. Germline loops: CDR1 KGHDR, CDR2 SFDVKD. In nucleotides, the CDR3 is TGTGCCACCAGTGATAAAGGACAGGGATATTCGGCAGATACGCAGTATTTT. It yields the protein CATSDKGQGYSADTQYF.

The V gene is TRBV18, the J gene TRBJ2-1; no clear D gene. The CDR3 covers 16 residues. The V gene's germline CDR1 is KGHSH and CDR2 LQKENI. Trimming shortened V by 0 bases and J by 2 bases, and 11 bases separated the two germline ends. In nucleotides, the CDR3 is TGTGCCAGCTCACCACCGAGCCCCGGTCCCTACAATGAGCAGTTCTTC. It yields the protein CASSPPSPGPYNEQFF.